Reported below is one T cell receptor (beta chain). The record originates from a study of blood T cell repertoires in COVID-19. Generated by immunoSEQ multiplex PCR, the TCRdb table keeps only in-frame clones and is missing some. The table has approximately 90,000 clones, roughly 80% seen once. There are 15 residues in the CDR3. V lost 1 base, J lost 4 bases, and 4 bases stayed unmatched. Germline values: CDR1 SGHDT, CDR2 YYEEEE. Sequences were obtained from peripheral blood. This chain uses TRBV5-6 with TRBJ2-3, with 9 bases identical to TRBD1. This TCR derives from a human donor in a cohort sampled during active COVID-19. The CDR3 coding sequence is TGTGCCAGCAGCTTGAGGACAGGGGTGTCAGATACGCAGTATTTT. Encoded protein: CASSLRTGVSDTQYF. Using reference TRBV5-6 and TRBJ2-3 for the parts outside the CDR3, the full variable domain is DAGVTQSPTHLIKTRGQQVTLRCSPKSGHDTVSWYQQALGQGPQFIFQYYEEEERQRGNFPDRFSGHQFPNYSSELNVNALLLGDSALYLCASSLRTGVSDTQYFGPGTRLTVL.